This note documents a single TCR beta chain sequence. PCR primers comprised 60 Vbeta and 13 Jbeta primers. The repertoire was sequenced with immunoSEQ multiplex PCR; TCRdb's copy has only in-frame clones and lacks some. The repertoire has under 80,000 clones, 70% to 75% of them found once; the top ten carry 5% to 7%. The data derive from a study of cytomegalovirus exposure and HLA in healthy donors. The V segment lost 5 bases and the J segment 2 bases; nucleotides outside the gene matches: 7. The CDR3 is 15 residues long. The germline CDR1 and CDR2 sequences are MRHNA and SNTAGT. This chain joins TRBV6-4 and TRBJ2-3; 7 nucleotides agree with TRBD2. Material for sequencing was PBMCs. The sequence was obtained from a woman in her 30s in good health and CMV-seronegative. The CDR3 is CASSPASGTTDTQYF. The CDR3 DNA is TGTGCCAGCAGTCCCGCTAGCGGCACCACAGATACGCAGTATTTT.